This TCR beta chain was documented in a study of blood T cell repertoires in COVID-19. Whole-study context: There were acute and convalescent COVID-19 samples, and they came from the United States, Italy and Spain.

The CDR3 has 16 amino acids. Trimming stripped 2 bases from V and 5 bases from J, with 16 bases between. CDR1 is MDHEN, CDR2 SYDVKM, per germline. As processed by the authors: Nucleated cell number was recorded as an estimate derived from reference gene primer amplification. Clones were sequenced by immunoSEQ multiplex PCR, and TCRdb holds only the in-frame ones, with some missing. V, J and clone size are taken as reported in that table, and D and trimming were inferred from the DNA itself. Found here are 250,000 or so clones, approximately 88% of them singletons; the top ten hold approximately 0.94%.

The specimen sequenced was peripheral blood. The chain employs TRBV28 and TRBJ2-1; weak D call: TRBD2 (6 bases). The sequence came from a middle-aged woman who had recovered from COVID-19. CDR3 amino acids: CASSLNPRESDNEQFF. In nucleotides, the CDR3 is TGTGCCAGCAGTTTAAATCCCCGGGAGTCGGACAATGAGCAGTTCTTC.